These T cell receptor beta chains were read from a single sample in a study of identifying expanded T cells in peripheral blood. The table came from immunoSEQ multiplex PCR; TCRdb's copy has only in-frame clones and leaves some out. The sample lists about 100,000 clones, over 70% occurring once. Sequencing was done on a sample of blood. Receptors originate from a person between 18 and 75 years old in good health. The CDR3 runs from the conserved cysteine through the conserved F or W. D genes are given only for firm matches. Only part of the rows carry a size: once, few, many, or a class if the clone is expanded.

cdr3_nt cdr3_aa clone_size j_call cdr3_length v_call d_call
TGTGCCAGCAGCGGGGGGGTAGGTCAGCCCCAGCATTTT CASSGGVGQPQHF . TRBJ1-5 13 TRBV11-3 .
TGTGCCAGCAGCTTGCAACAACCTGGAAACACCATATATTTT CASSLQQPGNTIYF . TRBJ1-3 14 TRBV5-4 .
TGTGCCAGCAGCCAATTGGGGAGCACAGATACGCAGTATTTT CASSQLGSTDTQYF . TRBJ2-3 14 TRBV11-3 .
TGTGCCAGTAGTTCCCGAACCGTTTGGACTGAAGCTTTCTTT CASSSRTVWTEAFF . TRBJ1-1 14 TRBV19 .
TGTGCCAGCAGCGTAGCTGGGGGACAGGGCTCCTACGAGCAGTACTTC CASSVAGGQGSYEQYF . TRBJ2-7 16 TRBV9 TRBD1
TGTGCCTGGGCCGAATTGGGGTCCGGGGAGCTGTTTTTT CAWAELGSGELFF . TRBJ2-2 13 TRBV30 .
TGTGCCAGCAGCTTGGGGACAGTTACTGAAGCTTTCTTT CASSLGTVTEAFF . TRBJ1-1 13 TRBV7-6 TRBD1
TGTGCCAGCAGCCCGGGGGGGTATCAGCCCCAGCATTTT CASSPGGYQPQHF few TRBJ1-5 13 TRBV7-2 .
TGTGCCAGTAGGGGGACTAGCGGGAGTTTCTCTTCAGCTGCCGAGCAGTTCTTC CASRGTSGSFSSAAEQFF . TRBJ2-1 18 TRBV19 TRBD2
TGCGCCAGCAGCCTGGGACAGGGGAACACCGGGGAGCTGTTTTTT CASSLGQGNTGELFF . TRBJ2-2 15 TRBV5-1 TRBD1
TGCGCCAGCAGCCAACCGACAGGGGCAACCGGCTACACCTTC CASSQPTGATGYTF . TRBJ1-2 14 TRBV4-1 TRBD1
TGTGCCGCGTACGGGACAGCTTCTAATGAAAAACTGTTTTTT CAAYGTASNEKLFF . TRBJ1-4 14 TRBV30 TRBD1
TGTGCCAGCACCCCGGGACGGAGTAATGAAAAACTGTTTTTT CASTPGRSNEKLFF once TRBJ1-4 14 TRBV6-1 .
TGCAGCGTTGATACAGGGGTCGGGACTGAAGCTTTCTTT CSVDTGVGTEAFF . TRBJ1-1 13 TRBV29-1 TRBD1
TGCAGCGTGGCCGACCCACTCGCCCAAGAGACCCAGTACTTC CSVADPLAQETQYF . TRBJ2-5 14 TRBV29-1 .
TGTGCCAGCTCACCTCCCCCCCGTCCTCAGAGCACAGATACGCAGTATTTT CASSPPPRPQSTDTQYF . TRBJ2-3 17 TRBV18 .
TGCAGCGCCCAAGGAGTGGGGCAAGAGACCCAGTACTTC CSAQGVGQETQYF . TRBJ2-5 13 TRBV29-1 .
TGTGCCAGCAGCCACAGGGTCTCTGGAAACACCATATATTTT CASSHRVSGNTIYF few TRBJ1-3 14 TRBV11-1 .
TGCGCCAGCAGCTTGGGGCAGTCTAACACTGAAGCTTTCTTT CASSLGQSNTEAFF . TRBJ1-1 14 TRBV5-1 .
TGTGCCAGCAGCTTGCCGTCTAGCGGGAGTAATGAGCAGTTCTTC CASSLPSSGSNEQFF . TRBJ2-1 15 TRBV5-6 TRBD2
TGTGCCAGCAGCAACCGGGGCAGGGGTTTACTGTCCTCTGGGGCCAACGTCCTGACTTTC CASSNRGRGLLSSGANVLTF once TRBJ2-6 20 TRBV5-4 .
TGTGCCAGCAGCGTATCGATAGCGGGGCTCTACGAGCAGTACTTC CASSVSIAGLYEQYF . TRBJ2-7 15 TRBV9 TRBD2
TGTGCCTGGAGTGGCCAAGCGCTAATGAACACTGAAGCTTTCTTT CAWSGQALMNTEAFF . TRBJ1-1 15 TRBV30 .
TGTGCCAGCAGCGCGACAGACCAAGAGACCCAGTACTTC CASSATDQETQYF . TRBJ2-5 13 TRBV13 .
TGTGCCAGCAGTGAAACGGGACAGGGGAATGGCTACACCTTC CASSETGQGNGYTF . TRBJ1-2 14 TRBV6-1 TRBD1
TGCGCCAGCAGCCTAACACCGGGCAACTATGAAAAACTATTTTTT CASSLTPGNYEKLFF . TRBJ1-4 15 TRBV4-1 .
TGTGCCAGCTCACCAGGGGGCTATGGCTACACCTTC CASSPGGYGYTF . TRBJ1-2 12 TRBV18 .
TGTGCCAGCAGCTTAGACAGTGACATTCAGTACTTC CASSLDSDIQYF few TRBJ2-4 12 TRBV7-9 .
TGCAGCGTTGAAGCGGGAAGCGGGAGAATGGCAGATACGCAGTATTTT CSVEAGSGRMADTQYF . TRBJ2-3 16 TRBV29-1 TRBD2
TGTGCCTGGAGTCAAAGGGGGGGCGGTAGCAATCAGCCCCAGCATTTT CAWSQRGGGSNQPQHF few TRBJ1-5 16 TRBV30 .
TGTGCCAGCAGTGAGGCGGGAAGGACCTACGAGCAGTACTTC CASSEAGRTYEQYF . TRBJ2-7 14 TRBV27 .
TGCGCCAGCAGTCATCGGGATTTT CASSHRDF . TRBJ1-5 8 TRBV23-1 .
TGTGCCAGCAGTTCCAGCGCCCGGGACAGCTATGGCTACACCTTC CASSSSARDSYGYTF once TRBJ1-2 15 TRBV6-6 TRBD1
TGTGCCAGCAGCCCTCGGTTAGACAACACCGGGGAGCTGTTTTTT CASSPRLDNTGELFF . TRBJ2-2 15 TRBV5-8 .
TGTGCCAGTAGTATAGACCTTCTAGACAGCCTATCTAACTATGGCTACACCTTC CASSIDLLDSLSNYGYTF . TRBJ1-2 18 TRBV19 .
TGTGCCAGCAGCCTGCAGAATGTCGGTGAGCAGTTCTTC CASSLQNVGEQFF . TRBJ2-1 13 TRBV7-9 .